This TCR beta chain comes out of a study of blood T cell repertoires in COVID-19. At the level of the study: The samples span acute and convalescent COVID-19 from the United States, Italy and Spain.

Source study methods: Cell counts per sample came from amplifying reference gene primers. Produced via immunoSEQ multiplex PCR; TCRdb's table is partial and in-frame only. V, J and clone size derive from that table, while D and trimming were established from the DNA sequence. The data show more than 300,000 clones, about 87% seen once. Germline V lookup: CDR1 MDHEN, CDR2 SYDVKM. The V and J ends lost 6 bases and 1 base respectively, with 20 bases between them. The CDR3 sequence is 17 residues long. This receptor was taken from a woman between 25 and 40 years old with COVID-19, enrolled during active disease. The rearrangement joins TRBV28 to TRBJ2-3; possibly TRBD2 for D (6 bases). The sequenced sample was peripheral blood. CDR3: CASSPTGGASGTDTQYF. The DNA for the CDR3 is TGTGCCAGCAGCCCCACCGGGGGTGCCTCCGGCACAGATACGCAGTATTTT.